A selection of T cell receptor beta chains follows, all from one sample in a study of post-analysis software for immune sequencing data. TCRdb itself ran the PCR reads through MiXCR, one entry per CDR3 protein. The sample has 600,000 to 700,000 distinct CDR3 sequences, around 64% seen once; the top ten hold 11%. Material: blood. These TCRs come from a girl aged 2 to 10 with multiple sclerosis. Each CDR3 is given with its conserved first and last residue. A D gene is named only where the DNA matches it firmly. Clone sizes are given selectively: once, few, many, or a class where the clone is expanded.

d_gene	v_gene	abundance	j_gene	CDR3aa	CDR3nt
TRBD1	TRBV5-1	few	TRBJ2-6	CASSLEGTGLSGANVLTF	TGCGCCAGCAGCTTGGAGGGGACAGGTCTCTCTGGGGCCAACGTCCTGACTTTC
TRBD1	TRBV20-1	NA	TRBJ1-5	CSARDRGGNQPQHF	TGCAGTGCTCGGGACAGGGGCGGCAATCAGCCCCAGCATTTT
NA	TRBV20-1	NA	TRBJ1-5	CSAEGGYNQPQHF	TGCAGTGCAGAAGGGGGATACAATCAGCCCCAGCATTTT
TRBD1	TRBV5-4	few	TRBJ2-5	CASSLKQGVGETQYF	TGTGCCAGCAGCTTGAAACAGGGGGTTGGAGAGACCCAGTACTTC
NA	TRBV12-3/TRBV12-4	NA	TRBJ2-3	CASSAWGRGPTDTQYF	TGTGCCAGCAGTGCCTGGGGGCGGGGACCCACAGATACGCAGTATTTT
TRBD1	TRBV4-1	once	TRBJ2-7	CASSHVYRGRGREQYF	TGCGCCAGCAGCCACGTATACAGGGGAAGAGGGCGCGAGCAGTACTTC
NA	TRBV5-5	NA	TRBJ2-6	CASSLGSQGSGANVLTF	TGTGCCAGCAGCTTGGGGAGTCAGGGCTCTGGGGCCAACGTCCTGACTTTC
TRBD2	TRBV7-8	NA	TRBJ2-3	CACGREGRPLDTQYF	TGTGCCTGCGGAAGGGAGGGAAGGCCTTTAGATACGCAGTATTTT
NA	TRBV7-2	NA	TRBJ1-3	CASSLGAGSSGNTIYF	TGTGCCAGCAGCTTAGGGGCCGGGTCCTCTGGAAACACCATATATTTT
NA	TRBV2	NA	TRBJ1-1	CASKDSLMNTEAFF	TGTGCCAGCAAGGACAGCTTGATGAACACTGAAGCTTTCTTT
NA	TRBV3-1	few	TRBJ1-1	CASTVLGARGTEAFF	TGTGCCAGCACGGTCCTAGGGGCGAGGGGCACTGAAGCTTTCTTT
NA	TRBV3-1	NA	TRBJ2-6	CASSLRGKWGYRGANVLTF	TGTGCCAGCAGCCTCCGCGGAAAATGGGGGTATCGTGGGGCCAACGTCCTGACTTTC
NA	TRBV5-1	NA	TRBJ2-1	CASSLVVSAGGGEQFF	TGCGCCAGCAGCTTGGTGGTTTCGGCAGGAGGGGGTGAGCAGTTCTTC
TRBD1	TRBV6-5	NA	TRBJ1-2	CASKTGGRYGYTF	TGTGCCAGCAAGACAGGGGGCAGATATGGCTACACCTTC
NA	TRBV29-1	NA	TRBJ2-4	CSVELRMGPQNIQYF	TGCAGCGTTGAGCTTCGCATGGGACCCCAAAACATTCAGTACTTC
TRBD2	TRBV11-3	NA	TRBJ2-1	CASSPYLSGTPNEQFF	TGTGCCAGCAGCCCATACCTTAGCGGGACTCCCAATGAGCAGTTCTTC
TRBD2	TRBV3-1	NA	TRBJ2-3	CASSQFVGGPTDTQYF	TGTGCCAGCAGCCAATTCGTGGGAGGGCCTACAGATACGCAGTATTTT
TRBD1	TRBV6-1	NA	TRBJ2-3	CASSELQGARDTQYF	TGTGCCAGCAGTGAACTCCAGGGGGCGAGAGATACGCAGTATTTT
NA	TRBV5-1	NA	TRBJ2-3	CASSLRDSNTDTQYF	TGCGCCAGCAGCTTGAGGGATAGCAACACAGATACGCAGTATTTT
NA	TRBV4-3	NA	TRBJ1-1	CASSQDLERGANTEAFF	TGCGCCAGCAGCCAAGATTTGGAGCGGGGGGCGAACACTGAAGCTTTCTTT
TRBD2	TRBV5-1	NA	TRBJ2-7	CASSSRDYGTGEQYF	TGCGCCAGCAGCTCACGGGACTACGGGACTGGGGAGCAGTACTTC
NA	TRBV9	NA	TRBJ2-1	CASSADDTLYNEQFF	TGTGCCAGCAGCGCCGACGACACCCTCTACAATGAGCAGTTCTTC
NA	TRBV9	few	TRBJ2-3	CASSTRPTTDTQYF	TGTGCCAGCAGCACCCGACCGACCACAGATACGCAGTATTTT
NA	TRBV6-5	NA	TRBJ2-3	CASTRGGIDTQNF	TGTGCCAGCACCCGAGGGGGTATAGATACGCAGAATTTT
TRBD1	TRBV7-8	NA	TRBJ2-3	CASSSGQASTDTQYF	TGTGCCAGCAGCTCCGGACAGGCCTCCACAGATACGCAGTATTTT
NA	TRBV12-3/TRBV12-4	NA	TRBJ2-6	CASSLGGRRAGANVLTF	TGTGCCAGCAGTTTAGGAGGACGGAGGGCTGGGGCCAACGTCCTGACTTTC
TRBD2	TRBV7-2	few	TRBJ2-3	CASSLLASGSSTDTQYF	TGTGCCAGCAGCTTACTGGCTAGCGGTTCTAGCACAGATACGCAGTATTTT
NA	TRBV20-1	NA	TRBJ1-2	CSARQEYGYTF	TGCAGTGCTAGACAGGAGTATGGCTACACCTTC
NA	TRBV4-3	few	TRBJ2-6	CASSQNRLRDWVLAAGANVLTF	TGCGCCAGCAGCCAAAATCGTTTAAGGGACTGGGTATTAGCTGCTGGGGCCAACGTCCTGACTTTC
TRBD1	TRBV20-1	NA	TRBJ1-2	CSARAPGTGEGYTF	TGCAGTGCTAGAGCCCCGGGGACAGGGGAGGGCTACACCTTC
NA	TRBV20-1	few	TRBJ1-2	CSARDPANYGYTF	TGCAGTGCTAGGGATCCAGCTAACTATGGCTACACCTTC
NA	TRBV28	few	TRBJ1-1	CASSLGVLNTEAFF	TGTGCCAGCAGTTTGGGGGTTCTGAACACTGAAGCTTTCTTT
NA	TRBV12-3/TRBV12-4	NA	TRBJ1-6	CASSLKGGDSPLHF	TGTGCCAGCAGTTTAAAGGGGGGGGATTCACCCCTCCACTTT
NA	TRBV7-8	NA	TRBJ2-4	CASSSPAPLHLGKNIQYF	TGTGCCAGCAGCTCTCCGGCCCCTCTCCACCTGGGCAAAAACATTCAGTACTTC
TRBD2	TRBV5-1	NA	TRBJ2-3	CASSSLTSGGIDTQYF	TGCGCCAGCAGCTCCCTGACTAGCGGGGGCATAGATACGCAGTATTTT
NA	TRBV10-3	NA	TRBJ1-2	CAISEPYTGSGYTF	TGTGCCATCAGTGAGCCCTATACAGGGTCCGGCTACACCTTC
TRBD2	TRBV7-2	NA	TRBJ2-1	CASSVGLAGGYNEQFF	TGTGCCAGCAGCGTAGGACTAGCGGGGGGTTACAATGAGCAGTTCTTC
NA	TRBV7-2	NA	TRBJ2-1	CASSQSGLVTGNEQFF	TGTGCCAGCAGCCAGAGTGGGCTAGTAACCGGCAATGAGCAGTTCTTC
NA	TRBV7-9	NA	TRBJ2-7	CASSGGKGDEQYF	TGTGCCAGCAGCGGCGGGAAGGGAGACGAGCAGTACTTC
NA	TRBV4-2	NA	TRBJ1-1	CASSTLTRGNTEAFF	TGTGCCAGCAGTACACTGACCAGGGGCAACACTGAAGCTTTCTTT
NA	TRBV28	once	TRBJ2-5	CASSPRSGLEAQYF	TGTGCCAGCAGTCCTCGCTCAGGGTTGGAGGCCCAGTACTTC